This TCR beta chain was sequenced for a study of blood T cell repertoires in COVID-19. Background on the study: Both acute and convalescent COVID-19 samples were obtained from the United States, Italy and Spain. PBMCs, B-cell-depleted T cells, or T cells provided the cDNA or gDNA that made up the material.

This CDR3 is 15 amino acids long. V lost 0 bases to trimming and J lost 8 bases, with 16 bases between them. CDR1 and CDR2 (germline): LNHNV, YYDKDF (reference sequence). Methods used by the authors: By means of reference gene primer amplification, nucleated cell counts were estimated. TCRdb keeps only in-frame clones here, not all; method: immunoSEQ multiplex PCR. That table supplies the V and J calls and clone size; D and trimming were determined from the DNA. This sample has about 400,000 clones, with 80% to 90% found just once. The chain combines TRBV15 with TRBJ1-2, with D uncertain. The source of this sequence is a woman aged 30 to 39 with acute or convalescent COVID-19. What was sequenced was peripheral blood. The CDR3 spells CATSRDRTGYMGYTF. DNA of the CDR3: TGTGCCACCAGCAGAGATCGTACGGGGTATATGGGCTACACCTTC.